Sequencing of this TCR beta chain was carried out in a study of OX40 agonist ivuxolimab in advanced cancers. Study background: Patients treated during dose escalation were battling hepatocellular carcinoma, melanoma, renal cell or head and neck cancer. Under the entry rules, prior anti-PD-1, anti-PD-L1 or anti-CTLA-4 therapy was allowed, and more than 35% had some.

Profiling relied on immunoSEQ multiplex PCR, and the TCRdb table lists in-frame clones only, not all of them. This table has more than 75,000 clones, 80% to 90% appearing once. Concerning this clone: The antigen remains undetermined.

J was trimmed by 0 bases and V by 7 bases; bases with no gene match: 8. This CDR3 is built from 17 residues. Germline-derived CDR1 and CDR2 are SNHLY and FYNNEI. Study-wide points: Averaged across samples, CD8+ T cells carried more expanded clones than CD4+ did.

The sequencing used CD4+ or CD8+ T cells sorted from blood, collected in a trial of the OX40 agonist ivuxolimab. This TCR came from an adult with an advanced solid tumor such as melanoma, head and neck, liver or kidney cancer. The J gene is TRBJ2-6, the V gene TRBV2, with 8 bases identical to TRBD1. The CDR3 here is CASTRQGIRSGANVLTF. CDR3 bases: TGTGCCAGCACCCGACAGGGGATCCGCTCTGGGGCCAACGTCCTGACTTTC.